The T cell receptor beta chain under discussion was sequenced for a study of OX40 agonist ivuxolimab in advanced cancers. Notes on the research overall: Ivuxolimab, which targeted the costimulatory receptor OX40 (CD134), was an agonistic, fully human IgG2 monoclonal antibody. Intravenous ivuxolimab was administered to patients every 2 weeks at six dose levels: 0.01, 0.1, 0.3, 1.5, 3 and 10 mg/kg. Of the approximately 50 dose-escalation patients, hepatocellular carcinoma was present in approximately 20, melanoma in roughly 15, renal cell carcinoma in 9 and head and neck cancer in 9. The dose-escalation cohort was about 87% male with a mean age of about 60 years, ranging from roughly 20 to 85. Patients were allowed to have had prior anti-PD-1, anti-PD-L1 or anti-CTLA-4 therapy, and approximately 40% of the dose-escalation patients had been treated with checkpoint inhibitors. Three dose-escalation patients achieved partial responses, one with hepatocellular carcinoma and two with cutaneous melanoma. Peripheral TCRbeta sequencing was intended to test whether TCR sequence diversity was altered and clonal T-cell expansion was caused by ivuxolimab. The paper describes the monotherapy dose-escalation part (N ≈ 52 patients) of the phase I trial of ivuxolimab. The paper as a whole reports these results and caveats: Low levels of normalized T-cell clonal expansion were also seen in some nonresponding patients. The antigen specificity of the clonally expanded peripheral T cells was not determined. At doses of 0.1 to 3.0 mg/kg, clonal expansion of both CD4+ and CD8+ T cells in blood was seen between baseline and week 6. In the 0.1-3.0 mg/kg groups, partial responders were among the patients with the lowest normalized peripheral clonal expansion, particularly in CD8+ T cells. On average, CD8+ T cells showed more expanded clones than CD4+ T cells after ivuxolimab.

The germline ends are 12 bases apart after V is trimmed by 1 base and J by 7 bases. Taken from cysteine to phenylalanine, the CDR3 has 14 residues. The DNA shown is the 42-base CDR3, in frame from base 1. Reading the germline V gene gives CDR1 MNHNS and CDR2 SASEGT. Genomic DNA was isolated from the sorted cells so that the TCRbeta CDR3 region could be sequenced. TCRbeta CDR3 regions were sequenced using the immunoSEQ Assay. TCRdb mirrors the immuneACCESS table, restricted to in-frame sequences. Some clones are absent from its copies; in checked studies, under half trace to an unresolved V gene, and the reason for the others is unknown. Within this sample are 90,000 to 100,000 clones, with about 85% of them counted one time only. Around 0.8% of the sample is held by the ten biggest clonotypes. As concerns this clone: It lacks a known antigen. Base qualities are missing; no much larger clone stands one base away.

Patients with a history of autoimmune disease or receiving systemic immunosuppression were excluded from the trial. In every dose cohort, peripheral blood was drawn for TCR sequencing at baseline, cycle 4 day 1, and cycle 7 day 1. Samples came from an open-label, multicenter, first-in-human phase I dose-escalation trial of ivuxolimab. The trial enrolled adults with locally advanced or metastatic head and neck squamous cell, hepatocellular, melanoma or renal cell carcinoma. Before TCR sequencing, CD4+ and CD8+ T cells were separately sorted from peripheral blood. The origin of this receptor is an adult with an advanced solid tumor such as melanoma, head and neck, liver or kidney cancer. Specimen: CD4+ or CD8+ T cells sorted from blood, collected in a trial of the OX40 agonist ivuxolimab. This chain is built from TRBV6-1 and TRBJ2-3; there is no confident call for the D gene. For the CDR3, the sequence is CASSEDEGRNTQYF. The base sequence is TGTGCCAGCAGTGAAGACGAAGGGCGAAATACGCAGTATTTT.